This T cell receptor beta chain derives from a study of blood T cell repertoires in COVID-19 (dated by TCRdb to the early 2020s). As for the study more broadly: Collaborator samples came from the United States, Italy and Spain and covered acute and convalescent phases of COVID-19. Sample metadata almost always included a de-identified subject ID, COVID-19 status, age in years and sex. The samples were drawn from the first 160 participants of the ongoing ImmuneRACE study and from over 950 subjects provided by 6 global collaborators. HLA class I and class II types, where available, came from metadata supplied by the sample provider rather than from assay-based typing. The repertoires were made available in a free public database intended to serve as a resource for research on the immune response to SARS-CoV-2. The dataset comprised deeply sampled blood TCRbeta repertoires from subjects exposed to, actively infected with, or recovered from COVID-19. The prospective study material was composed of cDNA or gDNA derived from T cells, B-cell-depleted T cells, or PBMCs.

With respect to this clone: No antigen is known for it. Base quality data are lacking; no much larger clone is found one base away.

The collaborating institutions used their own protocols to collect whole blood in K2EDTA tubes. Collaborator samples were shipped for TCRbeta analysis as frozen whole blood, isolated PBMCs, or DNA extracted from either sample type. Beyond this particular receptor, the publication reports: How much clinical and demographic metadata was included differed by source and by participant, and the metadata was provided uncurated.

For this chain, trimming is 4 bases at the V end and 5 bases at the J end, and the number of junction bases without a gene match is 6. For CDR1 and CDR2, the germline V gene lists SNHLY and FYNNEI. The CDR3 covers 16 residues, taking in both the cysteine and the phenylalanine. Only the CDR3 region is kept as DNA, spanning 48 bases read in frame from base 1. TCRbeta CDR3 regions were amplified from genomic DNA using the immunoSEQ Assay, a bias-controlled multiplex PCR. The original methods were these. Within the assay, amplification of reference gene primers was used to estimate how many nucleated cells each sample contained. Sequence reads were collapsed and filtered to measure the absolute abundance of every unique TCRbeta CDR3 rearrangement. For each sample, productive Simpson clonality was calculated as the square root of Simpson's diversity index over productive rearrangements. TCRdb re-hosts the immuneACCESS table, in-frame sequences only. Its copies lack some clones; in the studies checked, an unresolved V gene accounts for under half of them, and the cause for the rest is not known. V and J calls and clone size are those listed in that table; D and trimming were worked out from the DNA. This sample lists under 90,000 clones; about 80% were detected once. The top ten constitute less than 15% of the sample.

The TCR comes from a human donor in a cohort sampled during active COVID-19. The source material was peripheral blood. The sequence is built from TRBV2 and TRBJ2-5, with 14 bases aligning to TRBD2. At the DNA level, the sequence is TGTGCCAGCAGTGGCGGGACTAGCGGGGGTGGTGAGACCCAGTACTTC. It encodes CASSGGTSGGGETQYF.